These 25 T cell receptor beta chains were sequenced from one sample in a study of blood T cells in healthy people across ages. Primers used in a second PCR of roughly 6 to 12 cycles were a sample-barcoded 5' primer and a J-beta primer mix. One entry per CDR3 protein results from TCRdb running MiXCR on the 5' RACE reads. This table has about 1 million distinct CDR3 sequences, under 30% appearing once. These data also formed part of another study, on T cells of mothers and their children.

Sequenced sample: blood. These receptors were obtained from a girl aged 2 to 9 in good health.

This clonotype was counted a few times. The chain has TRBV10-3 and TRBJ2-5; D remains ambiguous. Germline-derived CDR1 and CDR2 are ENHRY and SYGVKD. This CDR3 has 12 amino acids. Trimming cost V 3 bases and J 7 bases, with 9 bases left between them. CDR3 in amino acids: CAISEQLVTQYF. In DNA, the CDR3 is TGTGCCATCAGTGAACAGTTAGTGACCCAGTACTTC.

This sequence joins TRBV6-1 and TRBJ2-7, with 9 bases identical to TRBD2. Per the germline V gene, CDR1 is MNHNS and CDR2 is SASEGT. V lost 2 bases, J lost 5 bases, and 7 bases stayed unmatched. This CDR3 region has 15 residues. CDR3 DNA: TGTGCCAGCAGTGAAATAGCGGGAGTAGCCCACGAGCAGTACTTC. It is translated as CASSEIAGVAHEQYF.

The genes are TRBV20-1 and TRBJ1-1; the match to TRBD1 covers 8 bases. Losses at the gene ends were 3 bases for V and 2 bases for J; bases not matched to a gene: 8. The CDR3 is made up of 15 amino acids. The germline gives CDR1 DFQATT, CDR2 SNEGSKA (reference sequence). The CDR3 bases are TGCAGTGCTAGCGTGTCAGGACAGGGAAACACTGAAGCTTTCTTT. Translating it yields CSASVSGQGNTEAFF.

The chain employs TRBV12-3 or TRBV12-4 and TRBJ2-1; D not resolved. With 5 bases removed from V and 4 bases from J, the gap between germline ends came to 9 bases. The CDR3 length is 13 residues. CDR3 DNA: TGTGCCAGCAGTCTTCAGTTATACAATGAGCAGTTCTTC. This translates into CASSLQLYNEQFF.

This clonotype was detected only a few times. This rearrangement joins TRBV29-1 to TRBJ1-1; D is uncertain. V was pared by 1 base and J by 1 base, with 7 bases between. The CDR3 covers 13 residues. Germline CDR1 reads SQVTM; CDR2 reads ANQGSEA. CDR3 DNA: TGCAGCGTTGAAGCTAGGCAGAACACTGAAGCTTTCTTT. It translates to CSVEARQNTEAFF.

The CDR3 reads CASSPGDRAHEQYF. CDR3 coding DNA: TGCGCCAGCAGCCCAGGAGACAGGGCCCACGAGCAGTACTTC. The V and J genes are TRBV4-1 and TRBJ2-7, with TRBD1 matching 7 bases. CDR3 length equals 14 residues. V dropped 4 bases and J dropped 5; count of bases not matched to a gene: 8. Germline lookup yields CDR1 MGHRA and CDR2 YSYEKL.

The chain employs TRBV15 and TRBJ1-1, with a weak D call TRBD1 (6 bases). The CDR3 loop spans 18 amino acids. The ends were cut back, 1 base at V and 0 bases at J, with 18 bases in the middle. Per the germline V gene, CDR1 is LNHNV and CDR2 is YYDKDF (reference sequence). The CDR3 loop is CATSRVTGGLRMNTEAFF. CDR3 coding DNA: TGTGCCACCAGCAGAGTTACTGGGGGCCTTAGGATGAACACTGAAGCTTTCTTT.

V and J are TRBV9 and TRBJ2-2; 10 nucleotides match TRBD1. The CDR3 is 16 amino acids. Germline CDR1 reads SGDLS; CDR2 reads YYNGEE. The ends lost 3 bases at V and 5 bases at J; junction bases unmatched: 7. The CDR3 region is CASSATGTGATGELFF. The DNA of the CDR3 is TGTGCCAGCAGCGCCACCGGGACAGGGGCAACCGGGGAGCTGTTTTTT.

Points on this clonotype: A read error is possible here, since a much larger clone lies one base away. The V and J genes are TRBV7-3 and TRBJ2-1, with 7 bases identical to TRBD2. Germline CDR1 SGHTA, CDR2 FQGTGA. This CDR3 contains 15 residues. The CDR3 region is CASQPLAAANNEQLF. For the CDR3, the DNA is TGTGCCAGCCAACCCCTAGCGGCAGCTAACAATGAGCAGCTCTTC.

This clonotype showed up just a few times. The CDR3 protein is CSARFDRGAETQYF. For the CDR3, the DNA is TGCAGTGCTCGGTTTGACAGGGGGGCGGAGACCCAGTACTTC. This chain connects TRBV20-1 to TRBJ2-5; 9 bases are shared with TRBD1. The CDR3 spans 14 residues. The V and J ends lost 5 bases and 5 bases, in that order; junction bases with no gene match: 9. Germline CDR1 is DFQATT and CDR2 is SNEGSKA (reference sequence).

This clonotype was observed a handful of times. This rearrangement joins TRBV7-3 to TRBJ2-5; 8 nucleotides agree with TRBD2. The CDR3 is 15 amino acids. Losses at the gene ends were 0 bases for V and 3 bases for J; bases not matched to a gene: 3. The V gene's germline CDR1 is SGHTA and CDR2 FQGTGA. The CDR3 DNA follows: TGTGCCAGCAGCTTAACCCTAGCGGGTGAAGAGACCCAGTACTTC. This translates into CASSLTLAGEETQYF.

The CDR3 reads CASSSPPPITQYF. For the CDR3, the DNA is TGTGCCAGCAGTTCTCCCCCCCCGATAACCCAGTACTTC. The rearrangement links TRBV28 to TRBJ2-5; the D is unclear. Germline CDR1 is MDHEN and CDR2 is SYDVKM. V was shortened by 4 bases and J by 8 bases, with 14 bases between the two germline ends. This CDR3 region has 13 residues.

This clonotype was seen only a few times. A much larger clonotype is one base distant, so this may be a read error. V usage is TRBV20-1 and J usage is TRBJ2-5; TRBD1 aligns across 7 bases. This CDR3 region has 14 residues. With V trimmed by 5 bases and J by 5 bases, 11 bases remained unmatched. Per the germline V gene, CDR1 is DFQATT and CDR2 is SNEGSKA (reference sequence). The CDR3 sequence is CSAGATGVGETQYF. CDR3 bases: TGCAGTGCTGGAGCCACAGGGGTGGGGGAGACCCAGTACTTC.

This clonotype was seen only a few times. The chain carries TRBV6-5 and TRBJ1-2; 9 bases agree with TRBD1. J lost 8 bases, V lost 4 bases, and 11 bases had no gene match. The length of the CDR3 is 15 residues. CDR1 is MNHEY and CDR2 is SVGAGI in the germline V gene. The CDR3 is CASSFLTGGIQGYTF. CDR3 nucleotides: TGTGCCAGCAGTTTTCTCACAGGGGGCATTCAGGGCTACACCTTC.

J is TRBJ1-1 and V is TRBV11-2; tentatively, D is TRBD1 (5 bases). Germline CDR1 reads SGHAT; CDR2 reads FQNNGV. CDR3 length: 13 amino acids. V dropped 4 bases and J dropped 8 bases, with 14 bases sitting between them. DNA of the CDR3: TGTGCCAGCAGCTCGATGGACTCAGGGGAAGCTTTCTTT. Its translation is CASSSMDSGEAFF.

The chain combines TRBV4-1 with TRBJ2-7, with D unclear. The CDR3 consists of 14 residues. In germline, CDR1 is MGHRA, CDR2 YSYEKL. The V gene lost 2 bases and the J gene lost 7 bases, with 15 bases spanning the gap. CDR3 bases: TGCGCCAGCAGCCAAATAGCAGGAGCTGGTGAGCAGTACTTC. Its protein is CASSQIAGAGEQYF.

The CDR3, as DNA: TGTGCCAGCAGCCTTCGGGGACAGATCTATGGCTACACCTTC. This encodes CASSLRGQIYGYTF. The genes are TRBV9 and TRBJ1-2; 7 bases align to TRBD1. The CDR3 loop spans 14 amino acids. Germline CDR1 reads SGDLS; CDR2 reads YYNGEE. The V segment lost 4 bases and the J segment 4 bases; nucleotides outside the gene matches: 7.

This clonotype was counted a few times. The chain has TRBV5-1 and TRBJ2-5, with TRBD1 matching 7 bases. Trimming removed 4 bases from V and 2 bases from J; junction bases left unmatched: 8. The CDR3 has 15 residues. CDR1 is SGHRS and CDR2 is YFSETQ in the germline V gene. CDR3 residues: CASSEVGQAQETQYF. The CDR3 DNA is TGCGCCAGCAGCGAAGTAGGACAGGCGCAAGAGACCCAGTACTTC.

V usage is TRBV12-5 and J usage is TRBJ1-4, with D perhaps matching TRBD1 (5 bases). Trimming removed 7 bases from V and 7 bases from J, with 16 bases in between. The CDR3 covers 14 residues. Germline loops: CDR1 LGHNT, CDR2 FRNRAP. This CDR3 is CASVSRDRGEKLFF. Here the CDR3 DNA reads TGTGCTAGTGTTTCCCGGGACCGAGGTGAAAAACTGTTTTTT.

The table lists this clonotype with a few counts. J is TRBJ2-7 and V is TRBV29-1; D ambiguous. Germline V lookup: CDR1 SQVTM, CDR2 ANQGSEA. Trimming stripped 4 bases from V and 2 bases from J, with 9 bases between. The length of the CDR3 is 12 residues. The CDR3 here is CSVGDGAYEQYF. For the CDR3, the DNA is TGCAGCGTTGGTGATGGAGCCTACGAGCAGTACTTC.

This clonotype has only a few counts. The CDR3 nucleotides are TGCAGCGCACGTAGCGGATTCAATTACCGCACAGATACGCAGTATTTT. The encoded protein is CSARSGFNYRTDTQYF. The chain employs TRBV20-1 and TRBJ2-3, with D perhaps TRBD2 (6 bases). This CDR3 spans 16 amino acids. Germline V gene data show CDR1 as DFQATT and CDR2 as SNEGSKA (reference sequence).

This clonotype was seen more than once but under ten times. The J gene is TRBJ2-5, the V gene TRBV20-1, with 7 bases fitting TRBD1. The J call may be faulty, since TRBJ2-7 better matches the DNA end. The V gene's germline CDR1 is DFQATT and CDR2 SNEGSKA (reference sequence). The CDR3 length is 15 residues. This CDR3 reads CSAKYRGLEGNEQYF. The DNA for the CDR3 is TGCAGTGCTAAATACAGGGGCCTAGAGGGCAACGAGCAGTACTTC.

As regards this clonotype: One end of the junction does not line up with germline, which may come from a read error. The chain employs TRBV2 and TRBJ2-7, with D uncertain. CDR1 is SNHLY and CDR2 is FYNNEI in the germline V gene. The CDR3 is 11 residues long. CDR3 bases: TGTGCCAGCAGTGAGAGGCCCAGATCCCGCTTC. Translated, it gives CASSERPRSRF.

The CDR3 is CASSANRHNEQFF. CDR3 sequence (DNA): TGTGCCAGCAGTGCGAACAGACACAATGAGCAGTTCTTC. The V and J genes are TRBV2 and TRBJ2-7; no clear D gene. With the DNA end fitting TRBJ2-1 better, the J assignment may be wrong. CDR3 length: 13 residues. Looked up from germline, CDR1 is SNHLY and CDR2 is FYNNEI.

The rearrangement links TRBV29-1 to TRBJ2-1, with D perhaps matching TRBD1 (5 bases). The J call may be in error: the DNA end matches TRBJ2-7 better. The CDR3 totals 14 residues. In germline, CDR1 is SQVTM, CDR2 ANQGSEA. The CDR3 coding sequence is TGCAGCGTTACTAAAGACAGTGGACCCTACGAGCAGTACTTC. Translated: CSVTKDSGPYEQYF.